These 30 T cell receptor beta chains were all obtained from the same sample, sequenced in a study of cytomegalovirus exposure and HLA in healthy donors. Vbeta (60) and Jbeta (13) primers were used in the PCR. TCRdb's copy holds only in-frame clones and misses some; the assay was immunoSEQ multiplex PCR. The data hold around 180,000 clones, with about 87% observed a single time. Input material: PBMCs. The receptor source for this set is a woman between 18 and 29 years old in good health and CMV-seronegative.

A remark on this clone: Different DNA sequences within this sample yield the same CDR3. The CDR3, as DNA: TGTGCCAGCAGTTACTCTGGGACAGAAACCTACGAGCAGTACTTC. Its protein is CASSYSGTETYEQYF. This chain joins TRBV6-5 and TRBJ2-7; 7 nucleotides align to TRBD1. The germline gives CDR1 MNHEY, CDR2 SVGAGI. The V segment lost 0 bases and the J segment 2 bases; nucleotides outside the gene matches: 4. CDR3 length equals 15 residues.

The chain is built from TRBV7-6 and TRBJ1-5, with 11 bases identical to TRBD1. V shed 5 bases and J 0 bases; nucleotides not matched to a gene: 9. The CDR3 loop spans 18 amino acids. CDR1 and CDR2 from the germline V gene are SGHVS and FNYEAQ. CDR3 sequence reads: CASSPGQGERYSNQPQHF. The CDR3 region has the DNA TGTGCCAGCAGCCCGGGACAGGGGGAGCGTTATAGCAATCAGCCCCAGCATTTT. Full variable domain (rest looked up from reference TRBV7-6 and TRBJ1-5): GAGVSQSPRYKVTKRGQDVALRCDPISGHVSLYWYRQALGQGPEFLTYFNYEAQQDKSGLPNDRFSAERPEGSISTLTIQRTEQRDSAMYRCASSPGQGERYSNQPQHFGDGTRLSIL.

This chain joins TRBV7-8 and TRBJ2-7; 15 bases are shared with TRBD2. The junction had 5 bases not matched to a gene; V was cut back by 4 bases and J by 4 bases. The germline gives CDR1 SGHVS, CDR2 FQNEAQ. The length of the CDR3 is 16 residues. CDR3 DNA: TGTGCCAGCAGCTCCACCGGGACTAGCGGGGGGTACGAGCAGTACTTC. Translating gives CASSSTGTSGGYEQYF.

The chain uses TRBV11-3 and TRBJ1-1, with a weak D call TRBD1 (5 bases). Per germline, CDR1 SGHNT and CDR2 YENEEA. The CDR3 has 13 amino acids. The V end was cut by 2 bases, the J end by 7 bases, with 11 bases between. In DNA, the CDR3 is TGTGCCAGCAGCTTACGGGGGATGGGTGAAGCTTTCTTT. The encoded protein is CASSLRGMGEAFF.

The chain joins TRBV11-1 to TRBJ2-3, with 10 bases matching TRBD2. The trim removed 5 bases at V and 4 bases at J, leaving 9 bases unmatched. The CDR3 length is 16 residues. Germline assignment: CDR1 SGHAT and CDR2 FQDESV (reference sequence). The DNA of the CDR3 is TGTGCCAGCAGCCCGGGTTCTAGCGGGAGTTCAGATACGCAGTATTTT. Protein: CASSPGSSGSSDTQYF. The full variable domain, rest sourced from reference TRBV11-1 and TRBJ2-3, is EAEVAQSPRYKITEKSQAVAFWCDPISGHATLYWYRQILGQGPELLVQFQDESVVDDSQLPKDRFSAERLKGVDSTLKIQPAELGDSAMYLCASSPGSSGSSDTQYFGPGTRLTVL.

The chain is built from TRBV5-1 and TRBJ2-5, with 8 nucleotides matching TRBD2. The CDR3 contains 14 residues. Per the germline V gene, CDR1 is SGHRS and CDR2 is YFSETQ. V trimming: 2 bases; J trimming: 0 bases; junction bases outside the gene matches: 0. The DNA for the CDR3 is TGCGCCAGCAGCTTACTAGCGGACCAAGAGACCCAGTACTTC. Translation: CASSLLADQETQYF.

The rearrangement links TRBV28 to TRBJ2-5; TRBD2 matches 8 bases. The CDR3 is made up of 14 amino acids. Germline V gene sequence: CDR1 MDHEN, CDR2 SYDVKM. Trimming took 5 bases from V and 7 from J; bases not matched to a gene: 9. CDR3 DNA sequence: TGTGCCAGCAGTCCGGGGGGGCAAATCGGGACCCAGTACTTC. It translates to CASSPGGQIGTQYF. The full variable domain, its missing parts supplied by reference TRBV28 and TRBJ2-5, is DVKVTQSSRYLVKRTGEKVFLECVQDMDHENMFWYRQDPGLGLRLIYFSYDVKMKEKGDIPEGYSVSREKKERFSLILESASTNQTSMYLCASSPGGQIGTQYFGPGTRLLVL.

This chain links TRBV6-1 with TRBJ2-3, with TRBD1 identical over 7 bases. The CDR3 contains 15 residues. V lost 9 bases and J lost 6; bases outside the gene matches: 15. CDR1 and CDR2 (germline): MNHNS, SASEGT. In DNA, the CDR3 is TGTGCCAGTAGGGTTAAGGGGGCGGGTGCCGATACGCAGTATTTT. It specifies CASRVKGAGADTQYF.

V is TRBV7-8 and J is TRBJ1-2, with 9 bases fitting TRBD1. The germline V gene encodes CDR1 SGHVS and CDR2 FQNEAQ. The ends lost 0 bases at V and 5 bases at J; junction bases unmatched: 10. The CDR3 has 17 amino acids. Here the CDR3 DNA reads TGTGCCAGCAGCTTAGCAAGGGTGGGGACAGGGCCATATGGCTACACCTTC. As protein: CASSLARVGTGPYGYTF.

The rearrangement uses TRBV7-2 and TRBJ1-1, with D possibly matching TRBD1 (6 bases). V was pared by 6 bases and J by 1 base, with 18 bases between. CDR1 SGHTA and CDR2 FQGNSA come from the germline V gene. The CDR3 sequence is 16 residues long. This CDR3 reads CASSRDSSTGNTEAFF. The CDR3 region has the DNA TGTGCCAGCAGTCGGGATTCCTCGACAGGGAACACTGAAGCTTTCTTT.

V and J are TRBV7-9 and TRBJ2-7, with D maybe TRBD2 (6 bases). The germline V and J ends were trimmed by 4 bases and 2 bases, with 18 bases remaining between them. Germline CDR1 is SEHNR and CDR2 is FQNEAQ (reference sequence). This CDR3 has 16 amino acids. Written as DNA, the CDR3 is TGTGCCAGCAGCTCCCACGAATTAATAGCGGCCTACGAGCAGTACTTC. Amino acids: CASSSHELIAAYEQYF. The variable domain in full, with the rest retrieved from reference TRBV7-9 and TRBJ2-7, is DTGVSQNPRHKITKRGQNVTFRCDPISEHNRLYWYRQTLGQGPEFLTYFQNEAQLEKSRLLSDRFSAERPKGSFSTLEIQRTEQGDSAMYLCASSSHELIAAYEQYFGPGTRLTVT.

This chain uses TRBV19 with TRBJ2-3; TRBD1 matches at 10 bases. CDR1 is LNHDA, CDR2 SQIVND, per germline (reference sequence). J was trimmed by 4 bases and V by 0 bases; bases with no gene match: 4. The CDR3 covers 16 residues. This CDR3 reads CASSIDGDRGPDTQYF. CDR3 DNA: TGTGCCAGTAGTATAGACGGGGACAGGGGCCCAGATACGCAGTATTTT.

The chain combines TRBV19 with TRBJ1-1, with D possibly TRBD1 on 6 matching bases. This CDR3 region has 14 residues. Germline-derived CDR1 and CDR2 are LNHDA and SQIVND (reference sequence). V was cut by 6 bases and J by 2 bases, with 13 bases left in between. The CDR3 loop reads CASRHRELNTEAFF. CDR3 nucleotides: TGTGCCAGTAGACACAGGGAACTTAACACTGAAGCTTTCTTT.

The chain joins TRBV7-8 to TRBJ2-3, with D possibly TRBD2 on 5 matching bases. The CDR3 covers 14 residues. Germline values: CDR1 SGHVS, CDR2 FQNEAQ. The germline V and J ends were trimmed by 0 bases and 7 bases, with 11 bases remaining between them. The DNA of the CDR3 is TGTGCCAGCAGCTTAGCGGGAGTTTCGTATACGCAGTATTTT. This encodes CASSLAGVSYTQYF.

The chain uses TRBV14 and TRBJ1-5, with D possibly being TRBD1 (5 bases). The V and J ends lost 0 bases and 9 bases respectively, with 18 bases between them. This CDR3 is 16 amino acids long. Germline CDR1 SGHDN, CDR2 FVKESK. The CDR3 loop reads CASSQDRSVGGWPQHF. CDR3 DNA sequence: TGTGCCAGCAGCCAAGATCGCTCAGTCGGGGGGTGGCCCCAGCATTTT.

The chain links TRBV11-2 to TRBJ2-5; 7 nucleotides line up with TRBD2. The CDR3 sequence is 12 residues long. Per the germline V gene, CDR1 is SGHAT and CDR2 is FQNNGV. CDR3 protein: CATRGVKETQYF. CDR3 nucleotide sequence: TGTGCTACCCGGGGGGTGAAAGAGACCCAGTACTTC.

CDR3 sequence reads: CASSPLAGGGDTQYF. The CDR3 DNA is TGTGCCAGCAGCCCACTAGCGGGGGGAGGAGATACGCAGTATTTT. J is TRBJ2-3 and V is TRBV7-2, with 12 bases that match TRBD2. Unmatched junction bases numbered 5, after V lost 5 bases and J lost 5 bases. CDR3 length equals 15 residues. Germline-derived CDR1 and CDR2 are SGHTA and FQGNSA.

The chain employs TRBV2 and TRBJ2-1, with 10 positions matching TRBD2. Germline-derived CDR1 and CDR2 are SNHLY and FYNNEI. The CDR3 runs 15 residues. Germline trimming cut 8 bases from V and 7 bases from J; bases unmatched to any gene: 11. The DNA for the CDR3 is TGTGCCAGCCGCGGCCTAGCGGGAGTTTTAAATGAGCAGTTCTTC. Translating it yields CASRGLAGVLNEQFF. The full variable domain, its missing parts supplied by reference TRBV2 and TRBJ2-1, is EPEVTQTPSHQVTQMGQEVILRCVPISNHLYFYWYRQILGQKVEFLVSFYNNEISEKSEIFDDQFSVERPDGSNFTLKIRSTKLEDSAMYFCASRGLAGVLNEQFFGPGTRLTVL.

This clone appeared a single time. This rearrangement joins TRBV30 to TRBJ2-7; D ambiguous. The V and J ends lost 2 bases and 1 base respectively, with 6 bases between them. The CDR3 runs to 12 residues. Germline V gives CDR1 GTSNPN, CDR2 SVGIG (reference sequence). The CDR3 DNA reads TGTGCCTGGAGTCACAGTTCCTACGAGCAGTACTTC. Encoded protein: CAWSHSSYEQYF.

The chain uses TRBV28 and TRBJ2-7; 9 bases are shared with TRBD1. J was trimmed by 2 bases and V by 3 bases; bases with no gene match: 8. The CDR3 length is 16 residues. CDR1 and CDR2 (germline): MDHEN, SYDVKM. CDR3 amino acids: CASSLSGQGRTYEQYF. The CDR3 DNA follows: TGTGCCAGCAGTTTGTCAGGACAGGGGCGGACCTACGAGCAGTACTTC.

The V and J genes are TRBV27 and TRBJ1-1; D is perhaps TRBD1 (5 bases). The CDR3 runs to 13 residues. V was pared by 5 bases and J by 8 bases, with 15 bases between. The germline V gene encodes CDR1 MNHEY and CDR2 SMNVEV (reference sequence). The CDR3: CASSPGWGREAFF. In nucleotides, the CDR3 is TGTGCCAGCAGTCCCGGGTGGGGCAGGGAAGCTTTCTTT.

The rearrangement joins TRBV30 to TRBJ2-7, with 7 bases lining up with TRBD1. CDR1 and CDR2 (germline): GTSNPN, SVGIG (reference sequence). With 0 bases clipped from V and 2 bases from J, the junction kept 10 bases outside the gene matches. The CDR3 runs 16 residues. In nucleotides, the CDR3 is TGTGCCTGGAGTGTACTTCCGGACAGGACCCCCTACGAGCAGTACTTC. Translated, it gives CAWSVLPDRTPYEQYF. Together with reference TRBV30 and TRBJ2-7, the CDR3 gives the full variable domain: SQTIHQWPATLVQPVGSPLSLECTVEGTSNPNLYWYRQAAGRGLQLLFYSVGIGQISSEVPQNLSASRPQDRQFILSSKKLLLSDSGFYLCAWSVLPDRTPYEQYFGPGTRLTVT.

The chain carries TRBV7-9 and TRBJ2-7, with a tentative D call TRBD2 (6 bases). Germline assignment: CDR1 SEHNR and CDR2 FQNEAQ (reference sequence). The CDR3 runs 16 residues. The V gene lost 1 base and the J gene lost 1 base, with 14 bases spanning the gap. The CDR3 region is CASSLEGSSGSYEQYF. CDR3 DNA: TGTGCCAGCAGCTTAGAGGGGAGTAGCGGATCCTACGAGCAGTACTTC.

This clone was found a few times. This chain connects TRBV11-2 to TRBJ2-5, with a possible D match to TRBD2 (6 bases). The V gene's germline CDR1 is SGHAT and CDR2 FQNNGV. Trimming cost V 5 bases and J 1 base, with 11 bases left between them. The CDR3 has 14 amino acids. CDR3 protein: CASSRRDSQETQYF. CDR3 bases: TGTGCCAGCAGCCGCCGGGACTCCCAAGAGACCCAGTACTTC.

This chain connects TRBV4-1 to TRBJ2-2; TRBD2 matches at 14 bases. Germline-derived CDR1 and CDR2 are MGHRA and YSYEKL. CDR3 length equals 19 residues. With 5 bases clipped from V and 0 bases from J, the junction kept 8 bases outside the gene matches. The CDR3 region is CASSSSLGLAGANTGELFF. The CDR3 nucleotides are TGCGCCAGCAGCTCGAGTTTGGGACTAGCGGGGGCGAACACCGGGGAGCTGTTTTTT.

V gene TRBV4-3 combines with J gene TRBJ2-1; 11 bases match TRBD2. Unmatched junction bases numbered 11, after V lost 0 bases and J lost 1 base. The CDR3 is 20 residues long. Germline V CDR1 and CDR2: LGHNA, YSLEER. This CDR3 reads CASSQDLWRGLADSYNEQFF. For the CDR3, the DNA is TGCGCCAGCAGCCAAGATCTCTGGAGGGGACTAGCGGATTCCTACAATGAGCAGTTCTTC.

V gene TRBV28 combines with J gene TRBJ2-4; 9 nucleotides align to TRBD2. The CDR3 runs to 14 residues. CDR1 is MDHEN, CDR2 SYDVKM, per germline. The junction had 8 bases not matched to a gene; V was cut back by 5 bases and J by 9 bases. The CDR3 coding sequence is TGTGCCAGCAGTCCGAGCGGGGGGCTAGGCATTCAGTACTTC. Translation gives CASSPSGGLGIQYF.

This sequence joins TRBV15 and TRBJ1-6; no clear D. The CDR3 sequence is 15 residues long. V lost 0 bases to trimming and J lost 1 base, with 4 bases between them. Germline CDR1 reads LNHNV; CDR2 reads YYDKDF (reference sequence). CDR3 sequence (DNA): TGTGCCACCAGCAGAGATCCTTCCTATAATTCACCCCTCCACTTT. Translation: CATSRDPSYNSPLHF.

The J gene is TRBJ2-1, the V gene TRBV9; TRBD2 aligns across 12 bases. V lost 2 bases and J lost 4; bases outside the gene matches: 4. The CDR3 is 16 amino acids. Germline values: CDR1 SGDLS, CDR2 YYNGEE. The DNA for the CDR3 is TGTGCCAGCAGCGTTACTAGCGGGGGGCTTTACAATGAGCAGTTCTTC. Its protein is CASSVTSGGLYNEQFF.

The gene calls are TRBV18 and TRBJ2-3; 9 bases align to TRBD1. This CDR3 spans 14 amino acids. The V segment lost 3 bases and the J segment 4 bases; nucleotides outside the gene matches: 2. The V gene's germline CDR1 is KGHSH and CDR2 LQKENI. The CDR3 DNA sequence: TGTGCCAGCTCACCGGACAGGGGAGCAGATACGCAGTATTTT. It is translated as CASSPDRGADTQYF.